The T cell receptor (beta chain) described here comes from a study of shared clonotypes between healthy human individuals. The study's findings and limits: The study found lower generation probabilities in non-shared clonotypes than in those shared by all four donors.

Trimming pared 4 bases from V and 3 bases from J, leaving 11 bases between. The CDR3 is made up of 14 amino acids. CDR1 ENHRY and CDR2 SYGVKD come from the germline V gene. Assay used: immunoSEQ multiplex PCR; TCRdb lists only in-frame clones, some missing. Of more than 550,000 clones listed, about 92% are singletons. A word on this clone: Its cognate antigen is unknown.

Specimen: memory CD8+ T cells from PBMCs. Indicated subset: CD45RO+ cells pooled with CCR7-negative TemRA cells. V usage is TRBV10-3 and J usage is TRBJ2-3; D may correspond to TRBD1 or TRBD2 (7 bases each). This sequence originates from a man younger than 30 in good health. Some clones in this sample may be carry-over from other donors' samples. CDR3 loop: CAISGQGGTDTQYF. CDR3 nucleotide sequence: TGTGCCATCAGTGGACAGGGAGGGACAGATACGCAGTATTTT.